The clone carrying this TCR beta chain was observed many times. The target antigen is unknown. This sample stems from a study of T cells in Graves' hyperthyroidism and ophthalmopathy. Study summary: Any treatment followed the collection of peripheral blood at initial diagnosis.

V was trimmed by 1 base and J by 8 bases, leaving 17 bases between them. CDR1 DFQATT and CDR2 SNEGSKA come from the germline V gene (reference sequence). CDR3 size: 14 residues. Points from the study as a whole: A model built on 13 V-J features separated ophthalmopathy from stable hyperthyroidism. Researchers found most expanded thyroid clonotypes above 0.001 in blood as well.

TCR beta CDR3 region amplification was performed from RNA transcripts. Primed by the HTBI set, a first-round RT-PCR was run on the TCR CDR3. TCRdb reanalysed the multiplex PCR reads using MiXCR and keeps one entry per CDR3 protein. The table records 350,000 to 450,000 distinct CDR3 sequences, over 11% of them present only once. The V gene is TRBV20-1, the J gene TRBJ1-2; tentatively, D is TRBD1 (5 bases). This TCR derives from a man aged 50 or older with Graves' ophthalmopathy. Sequencing input: blood. CDR3 DNA sequence: TGCAGTGCTAGAGGTAGAGGGGCAGGGCTCGGCTACACCTTC. Translated, it gives CSARGRGAGLGYTF.